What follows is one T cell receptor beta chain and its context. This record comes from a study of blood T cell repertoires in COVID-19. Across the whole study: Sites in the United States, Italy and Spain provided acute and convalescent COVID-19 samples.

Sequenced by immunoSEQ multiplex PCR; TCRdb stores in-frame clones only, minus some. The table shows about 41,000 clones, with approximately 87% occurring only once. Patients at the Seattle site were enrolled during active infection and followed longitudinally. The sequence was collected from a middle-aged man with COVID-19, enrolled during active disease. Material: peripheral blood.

DNA for the CDR3: TGTGCCAGCAGCTTAGCGGCGGACTATGGCTACACCTTC. Amino acid sequence: CASSLAADYGYTF. The chain joins TRBV7-9 to TRBJ1-2; D uncertain. V was trimmed by 0 bases and J by 3 bases, leaving 5 bases between them. The CDR3 sequence is 13 residues long. The germline V gene encodes CDR1 SEHNR and CDR2 FQNEAQ (reference sequence). Together with reference TRBV7-9 and TRBJ1-2, the CDR3 gives the full variable domain: DTGVSQNPRHKITKRGQNVTFRCDPISEHNRLYWYRQTLGQGPEFLTYFQNEAQLEKSRLLSDRFSAERPKGSFSTLEIQRTEQGDSAMYLCASSLAADYGYTFGSGTRLTVV.